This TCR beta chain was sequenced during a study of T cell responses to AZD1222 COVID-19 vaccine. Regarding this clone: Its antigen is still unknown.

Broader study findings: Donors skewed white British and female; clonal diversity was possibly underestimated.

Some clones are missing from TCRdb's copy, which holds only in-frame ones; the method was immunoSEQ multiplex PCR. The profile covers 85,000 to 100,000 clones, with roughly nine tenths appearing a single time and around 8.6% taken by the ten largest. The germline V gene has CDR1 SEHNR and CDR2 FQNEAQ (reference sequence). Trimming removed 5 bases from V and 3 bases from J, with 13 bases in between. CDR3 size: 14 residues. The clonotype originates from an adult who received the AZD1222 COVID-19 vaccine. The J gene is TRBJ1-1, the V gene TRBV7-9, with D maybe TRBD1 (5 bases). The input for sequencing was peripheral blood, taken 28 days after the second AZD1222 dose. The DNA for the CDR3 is TGTGCCAGCAGCATCCGACAGTTATACACTGAAGCTTTCTTT. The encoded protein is CASSIRQLYTEAFF.